A selection of T cell receptor beta chains follows, all from one sample in a study of T-cell memory formation after mild COVID-19. TCRdb called the 5' RACE reads again in MiXCR, with one record for every CDR3 protein. This table has hundreds of thousands of distinct CDR3 sequences, roughly an eighth appearing once. The sequencing input was PBMCs or a T cell subset sorted from them (not recorded which). The receptors come from a man aged 18-30 years who had mild COVID-19 (a few samples of this study predate the infection). Cell type and time point are not known. Both conserved end residues are part of each CDR3. D genes are given only for firm matches. Not all rows give a size; the values are once, few, many and, for expanded clones, a class.

>TRBV27|TRBJ2-5|few|-
TGTGCCAGCAGTTTAGTAGTAGGGGAGACCCAGTACTTC
CASSLVVGETQYF
>TRBV7-3|TRBJ2-1|many|TRBD1
TGTGCCAGCACGAAAAGGGGCGGGACAGGGGGCTGGAATGAGCAGTTCTTC
CASTKRGGTGGWNEQFF
>TRBV10-2|TRBJ2-3|-|TRBD1
TGCGCCAGCAGTGAGAGGGGACAGTCCACAGATACGCAGTATTTT
CASSERGQSTDTQYF
>TRBV4-3|TRBJ1-2|-|-
TGCGCCAGCAGCGGGGAACGATGGGATGGCTACACCTTC
CASSGERWDGYTF
>TRBV11-2|TRBJ2-5|-|-
TGTGCCAGCAGCCATTACCGAGGACGGAGGACCTCTCAAGAGACCCAGTACTTC
CASSHYRGRRTSQETQYF
>TRBV4-3|TRBJ1-1|few|-
TGCGCCAGCAGCCAGGGAAAAGCAGGCACTGAAGCTTTCTTT
CASSQGKAGTEAFF
>TRBV7-2|TRBJ1-4|-|-
TGTGCCAGCAGTTCACGGTGGAGGGGAACTAATGAAAAACTGTTTTTT
CASSSRWRGTNEKLFF
>TRBV29-1|TRBJ2-7|many|-
TGCAGCGTTGCGGAGGGCGCATTGATCGAGCAGTACTTC
CSVAEGALIEQYF
>TRBV6-2/TRBV6-3|TRBJ2-1|-|-
TGTGCCAGCAGTTATATTTTCGGCAGGGGGAGTGGACTAGCAAACAATGAGCAGTTCTTC
CASSYIFGRGSGLANNEQFF
>TRBV5-1|TRBJ2-5|few|-
TGCGCCAGCCACGATCCCCGGGACGGAGAGACCCAGTACTTC
CASHDPRDGETQYF
>TRBV20-1|TRBJ1-1|few|-
TGCAGTGCTAGAGATCCGGGGGCGGGCACTGAAGCTTTCTTT
CSARDPGAGTEAFF
>TRBV7-3|TRBJ2-2|-|-
TGTGCCAGCAGCCCGGGAGGCGGGGGCGGGACCGGGGAGCTGTTTTTT
CASSPGGGGGTGELFF
>TRBV29-1|TRBJ1-1|few|TRBD1
TGCAGCGTCCTGGACAGGGGGATGGGAACTGAAGCTTTCTTT
CSVLDRGMGTEAFF
>TRBV6-1|TRBJ2-5|-|TRBD1
TGTGCCAGCAGAGGGACAGTCCGAGAGACCCAGTACTTC
CASRGTVRETQYF
>TRBV3-1|TRBJ1-1|-|-
TGTGCCAGCAGCCAAGAGCAGGGGCGAAACACTGAAGCTTTCTTT
CASSQEQGRNTEAFF
>TRBV5-1|TRBJ2-1|-|-
TGCGCCAGCAGCGGGGGTTTCTACAATGAGCAGTTCTTC
CASSGGFYNEQFF
>TRBV9|TRBJ2-1|-|TRBD2
TGTGCCAGCAGCGTGAGCCCGGGGGGGCCGAACGATGAGCAGTTCTTC
CASSVSPGGPNDEQFF
>TRBV4-1|TRBJ1-2|-|TRBD1
TGCGCCAGCAGCCATCGACAGGGGGGAGACTATGGCTACACCTTC
CASSHRQGGDYGYTF
>TRBV20-1|TRBJ2-3|-|TRBD1
TGCAGTGCTAGGATACAGGGGGCAACAGATACGCAGTATTTT
CSARIQGATDTQYF
>TRBV7-2|TRBJ2-2|many|TRBD2
TGTGCCAGCAGACGAGCGGGAGGATCAACCGGGGAGCTGTTTTTT
CASRRAGGSTGELFF
>TRBV3-1|TRBJ2-4|-|-
TGTGCCAGCAGCACTAGGGTAACCAAAAACATTCAGTACTTC
CASSTRVTKNIQYF
>TRBV12-3/TRBV12-4|TRBJ2-7|few|-
TGTGCCAGCAGCCGTCGAGGTTCCTACGAGCAGTACTTC
CASSRRGSYEQYF
>TRBV27|TRBJ2-1|few|TRBD1
TGTGCCAGCAGTTTGCGGGGACAGGGCCTCAATGAGCAGTTCTTC
CASSLRGQGLNEQFF
>TRBV12-3/TRBV12-4|TRBJ2-3|many|-
TGTGCCAGCAGTGGGACCATCTCCATCACAGATACGCAGTATTTT
CASSGTISITDTQYF
>TRBV6-5|TRBJ1-3|few|-
TGTGCCAGCAGTTACTCACGGAGTGGAAACACCATATATTTT
CASSYSRSGNTIYF
>TRBV7-2|TRBJ1-2|-|-
TGTGCCAGCAGCCCAGGAGGGGGGTGGGACGGCTACACCTTC
CASSPGGGWDGYTF
>TRBV12-3/TRBV12-4|TRBJ2-1|few|-
TGTGCCAGCAGTTTAGGGGGTAAACATGAGCAGTTCTTC
CASSLGGKHEQFF
>TRBV7-2|TRBJ1-2|-|TRBD1
TGTGCCAGCAGCCCGGACAGGGGGCGGATTGGCTACACCTTC
CASSPDRGRIGYTF
>TRBV6-2/TRBV6-3|TRBJ2-1|-|-
TGTGCCAGCAGGCGAGCGCTTGAGCAGTTCTTC
CASRRALEQFF
>TRBV29-1|TRBJ1-2|few|-
TGCAGCGTCGATCGCTACACCTTC
CSVDRYTF
>TRBV3-1|TRBJ1-4|few|-
TGTGCCAGCAGCCAGAGGGGATCTGAAAAACTGTTTTTT
CASSQRGSEKLFF
>TRBV2|TRBJ2-5|-|-
TGTGCCAGCATTGTGACTGCGGAGGGAGGGACCCAGTACTTC
CASIVTAEGGTQYF
>TRBV7-2|TRBJ2-3|few|-
TGTGCCAGCAGCTGGTACCCGGGGAATTTCACAGATACGCAGTATTTT
CASSWYPGNFTDTQYF
>TRBV20-1|TRBJ2-3|-|-
TGCAGTGTGGAAGGGCGGTGGAGCACAGATACGCAGTATTTT
CSVEGRWSTDTQYF
>TRBV20-1|TRBJ1-2|few|-
TGCAGTGCCCTGGGACCATCTAGCTACACCTTC
CSALGPSSYTF
>TRBV7-2|TRBJ2-1|-|-
TGTGCCAGCAGCAAAAACAATGAGCAGTTCTTC
CASSKNNEQFF
>TRBV28|TRBJ1-6|-|TRBD1
TGTGCCAGCAGTTTCGGCCTTGGACAGGGGCATTCACCCCTCCACTTT
CASSFGLGQGHSPLHF
>TRBV5-1|TRBJ2-3|-|-
TGCGCCAGCAGCTTGGCGGGGACACCCTTCACAGATACGCAGTATTTT
CASSLAGTPFTDTQYF
>TRBV12-3/TRBV12-4|TRBJ1-2|few|-
TGTGCCAGCAGCATAACCCGTCAGGGTGGCTACACCTTC
CASSITRQGGYTF
>TRBV7-9|TRBJ2-1|-|-
TGTGCCAGCAGCCTGGGAGTAGGTGATGAGCAGTTCTTC
CASSLGVGDEQFF
>TRBV20-1|TRBJ1-1|few|-
TGCAGTGCTAGACCTCCCCCCAATTCAGGGGCTTTCTTT
CSARPPPNSGAFF
>TRBV19|TRBJ1-2|few|-
TGTGCCAGTAGTGACCAGGGCTACTATGGCTACACCTTC
CASSDQGYYGYTF
>TRBV11-1|TRBJ2-1|-|-
TGTGCCAGCAGCTTCTTCGCTACCCCCAATGAGCAGTTCTTC
CASSFFATPNEQFF
>TRBV5-1|TRBJ2-1|few|-
TGCGCCAGCAGCTGGGGGACCTACAATGAGCAGTTCTTC
CASSWGTYNEQFF
>TRBV18|TRBJ1-1|-|-
TGTGCCAGCTCACCAGACCCGGGTGAAGCTTTCTTT
CASSPDPGEAFF
>TRBV6-5|TRBJ1-6|few|-
TGTGCCAGCAGTTACGGGGGCGGACCCCTCCACTTT
CASSYGGGPLHF
>TRBV20-1|TRBJ2-1|few|TRBD2
TGCAGTTGGTCGCGGGGGGGTGCGAATGAGCAGTTCTTC
CSWSRGGANEQFF
>TRBV5-1|TRBJ2-3|-|-
TGCGCCACCGGAGGATCTAGCACAGATACGCAGTATTTT
CATGGSSTDTQYF
>TRBV5-1|TRBJ2-5|few|-
TGCGCCAGCAGCTCGATCCCCCAAGAGACCCAGTACTTC
CASSSIPQETQYF
>TRBV10-3|TRBJ2-7|many|-
TGTGCCATCAGTGAGTCAGGCATAAGCTCCTACGAGCAGTACTTC
CAISESGISSYEQYF
>TRBV4-3|TRBJ1-5|few|-
TGCGCCAGCAGCCAAGCCGAAAATCAGCCCCAGCATTTT
CASSQAENQPQHF